This T cell receptor beta chain originates from a study of cytomegalovirus exposure and HLA in healthy donors. Findings and caveats of the study: One cluster of highly shared sequence variants probably arose as a sequencing artifact. What a later analysis reportedly showed was that an Asian-associated ancestry cluster had fewer N-insertions than the approximately 700-donor mean.

In the case of this clone: Its antigen is not identified.

Per germline, CDR1 MDHEN and CDR2 SYDVKM. There are 12 residues in the CDR3. V was shortened by 2 bases and J by 6 bases, with 8 bases between the two germline ends. PCR amplification relied on 60 Vbeta primers (plus 13 Jbeta primers). Assay: immunoSEQ multiplex PCR; the TCRdb copy retains only in-frame clones and omits some. The sample records around 220,000 clones, approximately 80% being singletons. Sequencing was done on a sample of PBMCs. The receptor was isolated from a middle-aged man in good health and CMV-seronegative. The J gene is TRBJ2-7, the V gene TRBV28; no clear D gene. The CDR3 sequence: CASSLGWAEQYF. Written as DNA, the CDR3 is TGTGCCAGCAGTTTAGGGTGGGCCGAGCAGTACTTC.